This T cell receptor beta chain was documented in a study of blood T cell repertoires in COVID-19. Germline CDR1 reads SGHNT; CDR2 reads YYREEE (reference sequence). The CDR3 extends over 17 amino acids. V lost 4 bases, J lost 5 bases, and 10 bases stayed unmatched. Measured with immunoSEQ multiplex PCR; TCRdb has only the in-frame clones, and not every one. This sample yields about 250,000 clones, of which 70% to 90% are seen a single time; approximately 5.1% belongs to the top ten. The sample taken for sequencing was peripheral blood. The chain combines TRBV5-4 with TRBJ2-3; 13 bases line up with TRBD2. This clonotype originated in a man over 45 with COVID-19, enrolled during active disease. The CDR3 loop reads CASSPPVLAGGLDTQYF. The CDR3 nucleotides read TGTGCCAGCAGCCCCCCGGTACTAGCGGGGGGGCTAGATACGCAGTATTTT.